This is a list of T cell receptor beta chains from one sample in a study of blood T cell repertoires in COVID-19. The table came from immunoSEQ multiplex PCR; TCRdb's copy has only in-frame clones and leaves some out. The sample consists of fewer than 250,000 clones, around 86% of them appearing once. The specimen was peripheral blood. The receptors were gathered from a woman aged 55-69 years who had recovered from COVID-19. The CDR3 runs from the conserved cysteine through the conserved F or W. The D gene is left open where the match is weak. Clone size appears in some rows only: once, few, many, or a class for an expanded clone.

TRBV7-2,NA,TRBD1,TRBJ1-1,CASSFTGGAHTEAFF,TGTGCCAGCAGCTTTACAGGGGGGGCCCACACTGAAGCTTTCTTT
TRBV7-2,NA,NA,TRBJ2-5,CASSLILSGPEYF,TGTGCCAGCAGCTTGATCTTAAGCGGGCCAGAGTACTTC
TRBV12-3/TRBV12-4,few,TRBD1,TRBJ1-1,CASSFGTGFEAFF,TGTGCCAGCAGTTTCGGGACAGGGTTTGAAGCTTTCTTT
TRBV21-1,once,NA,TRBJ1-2,CARVRRFGYTF,TGTGCCAGGGTACGGCGGTTTGGCTACACCTTC
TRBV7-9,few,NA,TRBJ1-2,CASSFLGRRELGYTF,TGTGCCAGCAGCTTTCTTGGCAGACGGGAGTTGGGCTACACCTTC
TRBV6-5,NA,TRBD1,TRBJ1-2,CASSRQGIRYYGYTF,TGTGCCAGCAGCAGACAGGGAATCCGTTACTATGGCTACACCTTC
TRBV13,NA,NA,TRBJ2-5,CASSPGTFQETQYF,TGTGCCAGCAGCCCCGGGACTTTCCAAGAGACCCAGTACTTC
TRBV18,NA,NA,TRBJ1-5,CASSPRQGRYQPQHF,TGTGCCAGCTCACCACGGCAGGGGCGATATCAGCCCCAGCATTTT
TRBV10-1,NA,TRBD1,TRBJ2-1,CASRITPGQENYNEQFF,TGCGCCAGCAGGATTACTCCGGGACAGGAAAACTACAATGAGCAGTTCTTC
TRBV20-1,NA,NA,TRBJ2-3,CSASRQEASTDTQYF,TGCAGTGCTAGTCGTCAGGAGGCTAGCACAGATACGCAGTATTTT
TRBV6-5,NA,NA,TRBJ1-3,CASSYSRSSGNTIYF,TGTGCCAGCAGTTACTCGCGGAGCTCTGGAAACACCATATATTTT
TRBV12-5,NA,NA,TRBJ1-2,CASGRTGSSNYGYTF,TGTGCTAGTGGTCGAACGGGAAGTAGTAACTATGGCTACACCTTC
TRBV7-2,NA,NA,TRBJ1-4,CASSRNRDINEKLFF,TGTGCCAGCAGCAGAAACCGGGATATTAATGAAAAACTGTTTTTT
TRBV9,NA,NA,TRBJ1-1,CASSERVVTTEAFF,TGTGCCAGCAGCGAACGGGTGGTTACCACTGAAGCTTTCTTT
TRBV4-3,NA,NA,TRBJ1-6,CASSQDSAGHGKGSPLHF,TGCGCCAGCAGCCAAGATTCAGCGGGGCACGGGAAAGGGTCACCCCTCCACTTT
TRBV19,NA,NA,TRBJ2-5,CASRGVYQETQYF,TGTGCCAGTAGAGGGGTGTACCAAGAGACCCAGTACTTC
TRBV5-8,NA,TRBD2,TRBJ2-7,CAYSRGTSSYEQYF,TGTGCCTACTCTAGGGGGACTAGCTCCTACGAGCAGTACTTC
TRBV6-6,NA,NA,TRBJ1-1,CASSLRDTEAFF,TGTGCCAGCAGCCTGAGGGACACTGAAGCTTTCTTT
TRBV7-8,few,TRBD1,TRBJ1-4,CASSFVDRGHGEKLFF,TGTGCCAGCAGCTTCGTCGACAGGGGGCATGGTGAAAAACTGTTTTTT
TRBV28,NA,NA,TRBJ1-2,CASSFTAYGYTF,TGTGCCAGCAGTTTCACAGCTTATGGCTACACCTTC
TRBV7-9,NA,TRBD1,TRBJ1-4,CASSSGQGGEKLFF,TGTGCCAGCAGCTCAGGACAGGGGGGGGAAAAACTGTTTTTT
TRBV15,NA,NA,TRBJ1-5,CATSRDTPGTNQPQHF,TGTGCCACCAGCAGAGATACGCCAGGCACCAATCAGCCCCAGCATTTT
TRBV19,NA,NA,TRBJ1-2,CASTSGAGFGGYTF,TGTGCCAGTACTTCTGGGGCAGGGTTTGGTGGCTACACCTTC
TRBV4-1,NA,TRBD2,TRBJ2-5,CASSPPRAGGAETQYF,TGCGCCAGCAGCCCTCCCCGAGCGGGGGGCGCGGAGACCCAGTACTTC
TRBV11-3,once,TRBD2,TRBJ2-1,CASSPYSGGRNEQFF,TGTGCCAGCAGTCCCTACAGCGGGGGCAGGAATGAGCAGTTCTTC
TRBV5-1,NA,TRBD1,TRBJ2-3,CASSWDRGSTDTQYF,TGCGCCAGCAGCTGGGACAGGGGAAGCACAGATACGCAGTATTTT
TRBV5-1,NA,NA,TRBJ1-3,CASTQGLSGNTIYF,TGCGCCAGCACCCAGGGGTTGTCTGGAAACACCATATATTTT
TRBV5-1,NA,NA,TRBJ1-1,CASSSGQSPAGAFF,TGCGCCAGCAGCTCAGGACAGTCGCCGGCTGGAGCTTTCTTT
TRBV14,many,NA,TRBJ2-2,CASSQGQRHTGELFF,TGTGCCAGCAGCCAAGGACAGCGACACACCGGGGAGCTGTTTTTT
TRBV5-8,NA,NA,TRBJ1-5,CASSLGRQTYQPQHF,TGTGCCAGCAGCTTGGGGCGACAGACTTATCAGCCCCAGCATTTT
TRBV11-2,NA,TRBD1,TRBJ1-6,CASSLVTGALNSPLHF,TGTGCCAGCAGCTTAGTGACAGGGGCGCTGAATTCACCCCTCCACTTT
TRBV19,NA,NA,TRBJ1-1,CASSLRQTNTEAFF,TGTGCCAGTAGTCTACGACAGACGAACACTGAAGCTTTCTTT
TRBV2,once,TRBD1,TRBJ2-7,CASSGQGALSYEQYF,TGTGCCAGCAGTGGACAGGGGGCGCTCTCCTACGAGCAGTACTTC
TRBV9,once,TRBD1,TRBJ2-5,CASSVAIRGTGPQETQYF,TGTGCCAGCAGCGTAGCGATTCGGGGGACAGGGCCACAAGAGACCCAGTACTTC
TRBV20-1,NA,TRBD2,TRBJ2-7,CSVGLAGGQYF,TGCAGTGTAGGACTAGCGGGGGGCCAGTACTTC
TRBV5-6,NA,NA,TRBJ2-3,CASSPVSTDTQYF,TGTGCCAGCAGCCCGGTCAGCACAGATACGCAGTATTTT
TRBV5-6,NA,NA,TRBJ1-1,CASSLDRLMNTEAFF,TGTGCCAGCAGCTTGGACCGGTTAATGAACACTGAAGCTTTCTTT
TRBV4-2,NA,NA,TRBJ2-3,CASMGGATDTQYF,TGTGCCAGCATGGGAGGAGCGACAGATACGCAGTATTTT
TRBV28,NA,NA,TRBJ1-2,CASKGANLYGYTF,TGTGCCAGCAAAGGAGCAAACCTTTATGGCTACACCTTC
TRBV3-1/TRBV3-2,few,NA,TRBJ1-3,CASLSSSGNTIYF,TGTGCCAGCCTTTCTAGCTCTGGAAACACCATATATTTT
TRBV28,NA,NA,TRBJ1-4,CASRRGPNEKLFF,TGTGCCAGCAGGCGGGGGCCTAATGAAAAACTGTTTTTT
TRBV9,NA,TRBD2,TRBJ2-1,CASSRGGPKGNEQFF,TGTGCCAGCAGCCGGGGGGGGCCAAAGGGCAATGAGCAGTTCTTC
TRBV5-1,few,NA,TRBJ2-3,CASSPEAGSHGTQYF,TGCGCCAGCAGTCCGGAGGCGGGGAGCCATGGTACGCAGTATTTT
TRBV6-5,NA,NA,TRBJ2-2,CASSYEYTGELFF,TGTGCCAGCAGTTACGAGTACACCGGGGAGCTGTTTTTT
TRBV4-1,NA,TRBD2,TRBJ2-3,CASSLVAGPSTDTQYF,TGCGCCAGCAGCCTTGTAGCGGGACCTAGCACAGATACGCAGTATTTT
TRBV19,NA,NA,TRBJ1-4,CASSISPDLNEKLFF,TGTGCCAGTAGTATCTCACCGGACTTGAATGAAAAACTGTTTTTT
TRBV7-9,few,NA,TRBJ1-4,CASSFGVTNEKLFF,TGTGCCAGCAGCTTCGGGGTGACTAATGAAAAACTGTTTTTT
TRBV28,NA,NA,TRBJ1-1,CASRVSGGYTEAFF,TGTGCCAGCCGAGTTTCCGGGGGGTACACTGAAGCTTTCTTT
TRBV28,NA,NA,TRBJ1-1,CASSLPSGSLAEAFF,TGTGCCAGCAGTTTACCATCAGGAAGTTTAGCTGAAGCTTTCTTT
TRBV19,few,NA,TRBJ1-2,CASSAGTNYGYTF,TGTGCCAGTAGTGCAGGGACTAACTATGGCTACACCTTC
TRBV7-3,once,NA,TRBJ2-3,CASSLTQGPSYTQYF,TGTGCCAGCAGCTTAACGCAGGGGCCCTCTTATACGCAGTATTTT
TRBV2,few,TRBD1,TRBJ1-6,CASSEGTGLNSPLHF,TGTGCCAGCAGCGAAGGGACAGGGCTTAATTCACCCCTCCACTTT
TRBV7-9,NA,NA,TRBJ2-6,CASSLASVGSGANVLTF,TGTGCCAGCAGCTTAGCGAGCGTAGGCTCTGGGGCCAACGTCCTGACTTTC